One T cell receptor (beta chain) is described in this entry. Its matching antigen is unknown. Other DNA sequences in this specimen translate into the identical CDR3. This sample is drawn from a study of cytomegalovirus exposure and HLA in healthy donors. V lost 6 bases, J lost 4 bases, and 8 bases stayed unmatched. The CDR3 is 15 residues long. Germline V lookup: CDR1 SGHAT, CDR2 FQNNGV. Findings and limits, study-wide: In a later analysis, productive TCRs from donors in an Asian-associated ancestry cluster reportedly carried fewer N-insertions than the cohort mean.

The PCR made use of 60 Vbeta and 13 Jbeta primers. Clones were sequenced by immunoSEQ multiplex PCR, and TCRdb holds only the in-frame ones, with some missing. The data hold under 200,000 clones, with roughly 80% observed a single time. Sequenced material: PBMCs. The V call is TRBV11-2, the J call TRBJ1-5; TRBD1 agrees at 8 bases. The receptor was isolated from a middle-aged woman in good health and CMV-seropositive. For the CDR3, the DNA is TGTGCCAGCAGTCTCGGGGGGACAGGAAATCAGCCCCAGCATTTT. Its translation is CASSLGGTGNQPQHF.